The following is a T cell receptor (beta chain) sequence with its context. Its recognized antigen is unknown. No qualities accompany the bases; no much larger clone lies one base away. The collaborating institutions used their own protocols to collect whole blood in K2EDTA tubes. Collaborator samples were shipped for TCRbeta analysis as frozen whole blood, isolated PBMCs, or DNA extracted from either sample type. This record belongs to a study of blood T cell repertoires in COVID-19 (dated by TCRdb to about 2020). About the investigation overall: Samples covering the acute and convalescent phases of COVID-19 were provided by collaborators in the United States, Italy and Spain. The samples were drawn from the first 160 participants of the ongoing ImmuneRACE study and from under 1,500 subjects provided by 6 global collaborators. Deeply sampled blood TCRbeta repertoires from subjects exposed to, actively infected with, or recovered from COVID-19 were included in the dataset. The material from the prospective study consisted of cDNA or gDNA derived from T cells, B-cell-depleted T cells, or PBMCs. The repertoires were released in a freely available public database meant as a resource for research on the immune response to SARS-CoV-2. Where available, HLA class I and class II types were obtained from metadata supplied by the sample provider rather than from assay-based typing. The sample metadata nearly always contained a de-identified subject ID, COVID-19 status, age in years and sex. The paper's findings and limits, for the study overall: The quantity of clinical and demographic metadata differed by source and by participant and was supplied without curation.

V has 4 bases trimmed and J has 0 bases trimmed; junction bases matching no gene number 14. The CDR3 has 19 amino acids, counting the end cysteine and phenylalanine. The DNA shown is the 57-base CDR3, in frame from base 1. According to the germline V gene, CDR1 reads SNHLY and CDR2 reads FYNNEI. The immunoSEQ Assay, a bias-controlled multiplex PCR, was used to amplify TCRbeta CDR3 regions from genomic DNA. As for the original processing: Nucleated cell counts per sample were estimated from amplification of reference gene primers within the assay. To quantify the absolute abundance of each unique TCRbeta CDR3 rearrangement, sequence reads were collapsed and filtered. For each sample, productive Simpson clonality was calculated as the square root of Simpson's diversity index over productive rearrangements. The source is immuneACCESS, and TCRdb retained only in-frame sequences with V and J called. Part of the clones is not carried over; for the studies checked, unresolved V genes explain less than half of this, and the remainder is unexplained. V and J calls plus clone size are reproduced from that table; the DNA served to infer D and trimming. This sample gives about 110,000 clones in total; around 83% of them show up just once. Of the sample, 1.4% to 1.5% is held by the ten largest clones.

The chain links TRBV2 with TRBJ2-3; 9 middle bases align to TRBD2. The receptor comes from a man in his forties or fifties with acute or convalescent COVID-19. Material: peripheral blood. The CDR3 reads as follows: CASSGLNLGTSPSTDTQYF. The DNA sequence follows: TGTGCCAGCAGTGGCTTGAACCTGGGGACTAGCCCTAGCACAGATACGCAGTATTTT. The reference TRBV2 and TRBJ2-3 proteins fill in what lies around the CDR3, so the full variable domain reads EPEVTQTPSHQVTQMGQEVILRCVPISNHLYFYWYRQILGQKVEFLVSFYNNEISEKSEIFDDQFSVERPDGSNFTLKIRSTKLEDSAMYFCASSGLNLGTSPSTDTQYFGPGTRLTVL.